The TCR beta chain under discussion was sequenced for a study of T cell repertoires in cytomegalovirus infection. Study details: A matching HLA type, together with CMV infection, was signaled by public TCR beta signatures. General study results and limits: Ex vivo, HLA-C-restricted CMV-specific TCR beta clonotypes prevailed over the rest of the response. There were carriers of CMV plus the relevant HLA, and cumulative public TCR beta family frequency identified them.

This clonotype was seen ten or more times. Its cognate antigen is unknown. TCRdb independently ran MiXCR on the reads; one entry per CDR3 protein. In the table there are fewer than 400,000 distinct CDR3 sequences, about a sixth of which are singletons. The specimen sequenced was PBMCs. This TCR derives from a human donor in good health (CMV status not recorded). Some clones in this sample may be carry-over from other donors' samples.

The CDR3 sequence: CASSADRGRFGYTF. The CDR3 region has the DNA TGTGCCAGCAGCGCGGACAGGGGGCGGTTCGGCTACACCTTC. The chain joins TRBV7-8 to TRBJ1-2; 11 bases fit TRBD1. The germline gives CDR1 SGHVS, CDR2 FQNEAQ. The CDR3 extends over 14 amino acids. V lost 5 bases to trimming and J lost 8 bases; unmatched junction nucleotides: 7.